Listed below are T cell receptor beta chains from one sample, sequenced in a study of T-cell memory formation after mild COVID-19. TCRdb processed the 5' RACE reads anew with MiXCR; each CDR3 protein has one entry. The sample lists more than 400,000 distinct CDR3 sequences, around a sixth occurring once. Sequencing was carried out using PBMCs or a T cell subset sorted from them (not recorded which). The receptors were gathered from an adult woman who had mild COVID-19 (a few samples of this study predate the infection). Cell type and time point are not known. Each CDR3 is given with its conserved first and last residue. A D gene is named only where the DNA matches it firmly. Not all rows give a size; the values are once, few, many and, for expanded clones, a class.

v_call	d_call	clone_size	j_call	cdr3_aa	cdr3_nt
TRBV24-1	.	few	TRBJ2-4	CATSSAGEMGIQYF	TGTGCCACCAGTAGTGCAGGGGAGATGGGCATTCAGTACTTC
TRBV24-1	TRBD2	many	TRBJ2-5	CATSDPTSGQETQYF	TGTGCCACCAGTGACCCGACTAGCGGCCAAGAGACCCAGTACTTC
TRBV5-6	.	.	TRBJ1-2	CASSLVTPAAANWGYTF	TGTGCCAGCAGCTTGGTTACCCCGGCGGCGGCCAACTGGGGCTACACCTTC
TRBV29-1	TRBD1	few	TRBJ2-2	CSVEGRTGHTGELFF	TGCAGCGTTGAAGGCCGGACAGGGCACACCGGGGAGCTGTTTTTT
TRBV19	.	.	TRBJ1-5	CASSIDRARNQPQHF	TGTGCCAGTAGTATCGACAGAGCTCGCAATCAGCCCCAGCATTTT
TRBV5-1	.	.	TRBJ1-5	CASSFWSGSNQPQHF	TGCGCCAGCAGCTTTTGGTCAGGGTCCAATCAGCCCCAGCATTTT
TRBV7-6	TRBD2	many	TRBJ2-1	CASSLGGASGYSEQFF	TGTGCCAGCAGCTTGGGTGGGGCTAGCGGTTATAGTGAGCAGTTCTTC
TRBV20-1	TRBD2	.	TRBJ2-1	CSAITLLAGSPNEQFF	TGCAGTGCGATAACCTTACTAGCGGGAAGCCCCAATGAGCAGTTCTTC
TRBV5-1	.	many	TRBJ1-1	CASSWGREAFF	TGCGCCAGCAGCTGGGGGAGGGAGGCTTTCTTT
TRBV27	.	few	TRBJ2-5	CASSLRVTGTQYF	TGTGCCAGCAGTCTGAGGGTGACGGGGACCCAGTACTTC
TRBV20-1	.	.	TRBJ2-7	CSARPGSGLSYEQYF	TGCAGTGCCCGACCCGGTAGCGGTCTCTCCTACGAGCAGTACTTC
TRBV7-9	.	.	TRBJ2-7	CASSLAAGVGEQYF	TGTGCCAGCAGCTTAGCGGCAGGGGTAGGGGAGCAGTACTTC
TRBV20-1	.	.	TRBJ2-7	CSARGHGGEAYEQYF	TGCAGTGCTAGGGGGCACGGCGGGGAAGCCTACGAGCAGTACTTC
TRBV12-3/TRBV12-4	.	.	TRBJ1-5	CASSLVGIQPQHF	TGTGCCAGCAGTTTAGTGGGGATTCAGCCCCAGCATTTT
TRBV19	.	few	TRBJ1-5	CASTTDSVHQPQHF	TGTGCCAGTACTACCGATTCGGTCCATCAGCCCCAGCATTTT
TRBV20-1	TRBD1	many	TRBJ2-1	CSAKRDRGKKGNEQFF	TGCAGTGCTAAGCGGGACAGGGGGAAGAAGGGCAATGAGCAGTTCTTC
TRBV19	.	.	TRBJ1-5	CASSGLRPQHF	TGTGCCAGTAGTGGGCTTCGGCCCCAGCATTTT
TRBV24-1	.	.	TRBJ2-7	CATSPAVGANEQYF	TGTGCCACCAGCCCCGCCGTGGGAGCCAACGAGCAGTACTTC
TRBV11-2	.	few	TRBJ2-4	CASSLRLVAKNIQYF	TGTGCCAGCAGCTTACGACTTGTAGCCAAAAACATTCAGTACTTC
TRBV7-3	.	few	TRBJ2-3	CASSAGQHSTDTQYF	TGTGCCAGCAGCGCAGGACAACACAGCACAGATACGCAGTATTTT
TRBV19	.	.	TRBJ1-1	CASSIRGAEAFF	TGTGCCAGTAGTATTCGGGGTGCTGAAGCTTTCTTT
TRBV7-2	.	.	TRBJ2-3	CASSPQRAYTQYF	TGTGCCAGCAGCCCCCAGCGGGCGTATACGCAGTATTTT
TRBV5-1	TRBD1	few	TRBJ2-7	CASSGTTGISYEQYF	TGCGCCAGCAGCGGTACGACAGGGATTTCCTACGAGCAGTACTTC
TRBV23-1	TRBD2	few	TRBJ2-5	CASSQSRGAQETQYF	TGCGCCAGCAGTCAATCGCGGGGGGCTCAAGAGACCCAGTACTTC
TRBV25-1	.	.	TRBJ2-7	CASSLRRTSGLHEQYF	TGTGCCAGCAGTTTAAGGCGAACTTCAGGCCTCCACGAGCAGTACTTC
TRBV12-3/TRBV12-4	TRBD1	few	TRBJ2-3	CASIQGQGTDTQYF	TGTGCCAGCATCCAGGGACAGGGCACAGATACGCAGTATTTT
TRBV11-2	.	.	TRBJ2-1	CASSLTPNEQFF	TGTGCCAGCAGCTTAACCCCGAATGAGCAGTTCTTC
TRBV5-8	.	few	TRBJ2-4	CASSLSQGSKNIQYF	TGTGCCAGCAGCCTGTCGCAGGGGTCCAAAAACATTCAGTACTTC
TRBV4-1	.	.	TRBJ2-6	CASSQEGSRGGSSGANVLTF	TGCGCCAGCAGCCAAGAAGGCTCACGAGGGGGGAGCTCTGGGGCCAACGTCCTGACTTTC
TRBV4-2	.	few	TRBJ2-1	CASSQFREEQFF	TGTGCCAGCAGCCAATTCCGGGAGGAGCAGTTCTTC
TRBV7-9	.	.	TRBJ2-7	CASSRLNYEQYF	TGTGCCAGCAGCCGACTGAACTACGAGCAGTACTTC
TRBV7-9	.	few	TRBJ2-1	CASSSVRGINNEQFF	TGTGCCAGCAGCAGTGTGAGGGGAATAAACAATGAGCAGTTCTTC
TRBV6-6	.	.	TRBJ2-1	CASSYSDNFYEQFF	TGTGCCAGCAGTTACTCGGACAATTTCTATGAGCAGTTCTTC
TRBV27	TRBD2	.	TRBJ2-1	CASSTPLAGGGVEQFF	TGTGCCAGCAGTACCCCCCTAGCGGGAGGGGGTGTTGAGCAGTTCTTC
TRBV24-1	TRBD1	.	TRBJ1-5	CATSDSTGGHYSNQPQHF	TGTGCCACCAGTGATTCAACAGGGGGCCATTATAGCAATCAGCCCCAGCATTTT
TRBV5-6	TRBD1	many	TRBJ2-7	CASNTGTVSYEQYF	TGTGCCAGCAACACCGGGACAGTCTCCTACGAGCAGTACTTC
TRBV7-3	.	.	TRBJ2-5	CASSLTSAAGAETQYF	TGTGCCAGCAGCTTAACGTCGGCTGCTGGGGCAGAGACCCAGTACTTC
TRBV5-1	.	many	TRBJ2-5	CASSLWIPGVQETQYF	TGCGCCAGCAGCTTGTGGATTCCGGGAGTTCAAGAGACCCAGTACTTC
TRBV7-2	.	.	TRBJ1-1	CASSLARWAFF	TGTGCCAGCAGCTTAGCACGCTGGGCTTTCTTT
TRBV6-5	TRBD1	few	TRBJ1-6	CATRTGVGLPPLHF	TGTGCCACGCGAACAGGGGTGGGTCTTCCACCCCTCCACTTT
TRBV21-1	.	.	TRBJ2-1	CASSKCRHYYNEQFF	TGTGCCAGCAGCAAATGCCGCCACTACTACAATGAGCAGTTCTTC
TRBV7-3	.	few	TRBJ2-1	CASSLTPSGYRTSGEQFF	TGTGCCAGCAGCTTAACCCCCTCGGGCTACCGAACCTCCGGTGAGCAGTTCTTC
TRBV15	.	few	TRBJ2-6	CATSETPIQGFSSGANVLTF	TGTGCCACCAGCGAGACACCTATCCAGGGCTTCAGCTCTGGGGCCAACGTCCTGACTTTC
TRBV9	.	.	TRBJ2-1	CASSPRSLYEQFF	TGTGCCAGCAGCCCTAGAAGCCTCTATGAGCAGTTCTTC
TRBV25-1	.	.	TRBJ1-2	CASSDSWTGSYTF	TGTGCCAGCAGTGACTCTTGGACGGGGAGCTACACCTTC
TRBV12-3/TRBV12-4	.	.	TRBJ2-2	CASSWGGLSTGELFF	TGTGCCAGCAGTTGGGGGGGGCTGAGCACCGGGGAGCTGTTTTTT
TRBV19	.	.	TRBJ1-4	CASSIMGRAAEKLFF	TGTGCCAGTAGTATCATGGGGCGAGCGGCTGAAAAACTGTTTTTT
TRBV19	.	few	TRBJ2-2	CASIRDTGELFF	TGTGCCAGCATTCGGGACACCGGGGAGCTGTTTTTT
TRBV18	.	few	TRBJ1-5	CASSGGSDQPQHF	TGTGCCAGCTCCGGGGGCTCGGATCAGCCCCAGCATTTT
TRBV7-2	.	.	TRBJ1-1	CASSLTRVDTEAFF	TGTGCCAGCAGCTTAACCAGGGTTGACACTGAAGCTTTCTTT